These 27 T cell receptor beta chains came from one sample sequenced in a study of T-cell memory formation after mild COVID-19. MiXCR, applied by TCRdb to the 5' RACE reads, yields one record per CDR3 protein. The sample has about 290,000 distinct CDR3 sequences, about a sixth seen once. Sequencing input: PBMCs or a T cell subset sorted from them (not recorded which). The receptors come from a man younger than 30 who had mild COVID-19 (a few samples of this study predate the infection). Cell type and time point are not known.

This clonotype was observed at least ten times. The chain has TRBV4-3 and TRBJ1-2; D is undetermined. V gave up 4 bases and J gave up 8 bases, with 14 bases separating them. The CDR3 has 13 residues. Germline V CDR1 and CDR2: LGHNA, YSLEER. CDR3 sequence: CASSRRIGEGYTF. CDR3 nucleotide sequence: TGCGCCAGCAGCCGGCGTATCGGAGAGGGCTACACCTTC.

There are many counts of this clonotype. This chain links TRBV11-2 with TRBJ1-2, with 9 bases matching TRBD1. Trimming cost V 5 bases and J 3 bases; bases outside gene matches: 10. The CDR3 is 16 amino acids. Germline V CDR1 and CDR2: SGHAT, FQNNGV. CDR3 DNA sequence: TGTGCCAGCAGCCCCGGGACGGGACAGGGAGACTATGGCTACACCTTC. It yields the protein CASSPGTGQGDYGYTF.

This sequence joins TRBV20-1 and TRBJ1-2, with 8 bases that match TRBD1. CDR1 and CDR2 from the germline V gene are DFQATT and SNEGSKA (reference sequence). V dropped 1 base and J dropped 5; count of bases not matched to a gene: 6. The length of the CDR3 is 14 residues. The CDR3 DNA is TGCAGTGCTAGAGGACCTGACAGGGGTTATGGCTACACCTTC. It yields the protein CSARGPDRGYGYTF.

This clonotype was seen repeatedly, ten times or more. The chain has TRBV29-1 and TRBJ2-1; D not certain. V was trimmed by 5 bases and J by 1 base, leaving 6 bases between them. The CDR3 covers 12 residues. Germline CDR1 is SQVTM and CDR2 is ANQGSEA. The CDR3 loop is CSVSHSYNEQFF. In DNA, the CDR3 is TGCAGCGTTTCTCATTCCTACAATGAGCAGTTCTTC.

There are a few counts of this clonotype. The rearrangement joins TRBV9 to TRBJ2-1, with 9 positions matching TRBD2. Germline values: CDR1 SGDLS, CDR2 YYNGEE. The V and J ends lost 0 bases and 8 bases, in that order; junction bases with no gene match: 6. The CDR3 length is 15 residues. Here the CDR3 reads CASSVEGGGAYEQFF. Here the CDR3 DNA reads TGTGCCAGCAGCGTAGAGGGCGGGGGGGCCTATGAGCAGTTCTTC.

This clonotype turned up a few times. The chain employs TRBV7-9 and TRBJ1-5, with D perhaps TRBD1 (6 bases). In germline, CDR1 is SEHNR, CDR2 FQNEAQ (reference sequence). V gave up 2 bases and J gave up 7 bases, with 9 bases separating them. The CDR3 covers 13 residues. CDR3 loop: CASSLRRGQPQHF. In nucleotides, the CDR3 is TGTGCCAGCAGCTTAAGGAGGGGGCAGCCCCAGCATTTT.

In this sample, this clonotype turned up many times. The chain is built from TRBV7-8 and TRBJ2-7; D not certain. From germline, CDR1 is SGHVS and CDR2 FQNEAQ. Trimming left V 5 bases short and J 5 bases short, with 13 bases between. The CDR3 sequence is 13 residues long. In DNA, the CDR3 is TGTGCCAGCAGCCTTAGTCGCATCGACGAGCAGTACGTC. Its protein product is CASSLSRIDEQYV.

This chain joins TRBV20-1 and TRBJ2-6; D is undetermined. Trimming cost V 7 bases and J 0 bases, with 10 bases left between them. CDR1 DFQATT and CDR2 SNEGSKA come from the germline V gene (reference sequence). This CDR3 has 14 amino acids. The CDR3 region is CSVAAHSGANVLTF. The CDR3 DNA reads as TGCAGTGTCGCTGCTCACTCTGGGGCCAACGTCCTGACTTTC.

This clonotype was detected a few times. The chain has TRBV5-1 and TRBJ2-2, with no clear D. Germline CDR1 SGHRS, CDR2 YFSETQ. V lost 4 bases, J lost 7 bases, and 11 bases lay in between. The CDR3 contains 13 residues. CDR3 loop: CASSAGWSGELFF. CDR3 DNA sequence: TGCGCCAGCAGCGCCGGGTGGAGCGGGGAGCTGTTTTTT.

The chain links TRBV5-4 to TRBJ2-5; TRBD2 matches at 9 bases. The CDR3 extends over 15 amino acids. V lost 1 base to trimming and J lost 5 bases; unmatched junction nucleotides: 6. Per germline, CDR1 SGHNT and CDR2 YYREEE (reference sequence). CDR3 in amino acids: CASSLSSGTGETQYF. CDR3 DNA sequence: TGTGCCAGCAGCTTGTCTAGCGGGACGGGCGAGACCCAGTACTTC.

The chain has TRBV6-5 and TRBJ1-4; D gene unclear. Trimming took off 6 bases at V and 0 bases at J, with 11 bases between the two ends. The CDR3 is 15 amino acids. From germline, CDR1 is MNHEY and CDR2 SVGAGI. CDR3 sequence: CASSPDRATNEKLFF. Here the CDR3 DNA reads TGTGCCAGCAGCCCCGACCGCGCAACTAATGAAAAACTGTTTTTT.

The gene calls are TRBV11-2 and TRBJ2-7; D might be TRBD1 (7 bases). From germline, CDR1 is SGHAT and CDR2 FQNNGV. The CDR3 is 16 residues long. The V end was cut by 6 bases, the J end by 0 bases, with 18 bases between. CDR3 loop: CASREGDRISSYEQYV. The CDR3 DNA sequence: TGTGCCAGCAGGGAGGGGGACAGAATCTCCTCCTACGAGCAGTACGTC.

This clonotype has more than one count but fewer than ten. The J gene is TRBJ2-1, the V gene TRBV5-1, with 11 positions matching TRBD2. J lost 9 bases, V lost 4 bases, and 9 bases had no gene match. Germline assignment: CDR1 SGHRS and CDR2 YFSETQ. The CDR3 spans 15 residues. CDR3 sequence: CASSILAGGPGEQFF. The CDR3 nucleotides read TGCGCCAGCAGCATCTTAGCGGGGGGGCCAGGTGAGCAGTTCTTC.

CDR3 region: CASSLKSRNEQFF. CDR3 DNA: TGTGCCAGCAGCTTAAAAAGTAGAAATGAGCAGTTCTTC. The rearrangement links TRBV7-2 to TRBJ2-1, with D unclear. Germline V gene data show CDR1 as SGHTA and CDR2 as FQGNSA. Trimming cost V 2 bases and J 7 bases, with 9 bases left between them. The CDR3 is made up of 13 amino acids.

In this sample, this clonotype turned up a few times. The J gene is TRBJ2-2, the V gene TRBV28; 7 positions agree with TRBD1. Germline assignment: CDR1 MDHEN and CDR2 SYDVKM. The CDR3 has 15 amino acids. The junction had 8 bases not matched to a gene; V was cut back by 6 bases and J by 4 bases. CDR3 nucleotides: TGTGCCAGCAGCACTTCAGGGGGTCCCACCGGGGAGCTGTTTTTT. It encodes CASSTSGGPTGELFF. The full variable domain, completed using reference TRBV28 and TRBJ2-2, is DVKVTQSSRYLVKRTGEKVFLECVQDMDHENMFWYRQDPGLGLRLIYFSYDVKMKEKGDIPEGYSVSREKKERFSLILESASTNQTSMYLCASSTSGGPTGELFFGEGSRLTVL.

This chain joins TRBV2 and TRBJ2-7, with D possibly being TRBD1 or TRBD2 (6 bases each). V shed 6 bases and J shed 7 bases, with 16 bases lying between them. This CDR3 spans 13 amino acids. Germline loops: CDR1 SNHLY, CDR2 FYNNEI. CDR3 region: CASSSGGGREQYV. CDR3 nucleotide sequence: TGTGCCAGCAGCTCCGGTGGGGGGCGGGAGCAGTACGTC.

This clonotype was counted many times. The chain combines TRBV12-3 or TRBV12-4 with TRBJ2-1, with TRBD2 identical over 7 bases. The CDR3 loop spans 12 amino acids. V was pared by 8 bases and J by 3 bases, with 1 base of the junction left unmatched. As DNA, the CDR3 is TGTGCCAGCTCTAGCGGCTACAATGAGCAGTTCTTC. Encoded protein: CASSSGYNEQFF.

There are a few counts of this clonotype. Relative to the germline gene, one junction end is altered; a read error may explain this. The chain is built from TRBV20-1 and TRBJ2-7; 10 bases agree with TRBD2. This CDR3 is built from 16 residues. Germline loops: CDR1 DFQATT, CDR2 SNEGSKA (reference sequence). In DNA form, the CDR3 reads TGCAGTGCCAGAGCGAAACTAGCGGGGAGGTCCCACGAGCAGTACTTC. Translating it yields CSARAKLAGRSHEQYF.

This clonotype has only a few counts. The V gene is TRBV29-1, the J gene TRBJ2-2, with D perhaps given as TRBD1 or TRBD2 (5 bases each). This CDR3 has 15 amino acids. Per germline, CDR1 SQVTM and CDR2 ANQGSEA. V lost 5 bases and J lost 3, with 16 bases in between. Here the CDR3 DNA reads TGCAGCGTTTGGGACGCAGCTGGCGACACCGGGGAGCTGTTTTTT. Translated: CSVWDAAGDTGELFF.

In this sample, this clonotype turned up a few times. The V and J genes are TRBV14 and TRBJ2-2, with unresolved D. V was cut by 5 bases and J by 9 bases, with 10 bases left in between. CDR1 and CDR2 (germline): SGHDN, FVKESK. The CDR3 consists of 12 residues. CDR3 loop: CASSEASRELFF. In nucleotides, the CDR3 is TGTGCCAGCAGCGAAGCCAGCAGGGAGCTGTTTTTT. The whole variable domain, filled in from reference TRBV14 and TRBJ2-2, reads EAGVTQFPSHSVIEKGQTVTLRCDPISGHDNLYWYRRVMGKEIKFLLHFVKESKQDESGMPNNRFLAERTGGTYSTLKVQPAELEDSGVYFCASSEASRELFFGEGSRLTVL.

This sequence joins TRBV5-1 and TRBJ2-3, with 9 bases that match TRBD2. CDR3 length: 16 residues. Germline values: CDR1 SGHRS, CDR2 YFSETQ. After removal of 5 bases from V and 1 base from J, the junction contained 8 bases not matched to a gene. CDR3 region: CASRDSGGFGTDTQYF. In DNA form, the CDR3 reads TGCGCCAGCAGGGATAGCGGGGGATTTGGCACAGATACGCAGTATTTT.

This clonotype was seen a few times. The V gene is TRBV29-1, the J gene TRBJ2-1; the D gene is possibly TRBD1 (6 bases). This CDR3 is built from 11 residues. The V gene lost 7 bases and the J gene lost 8 bases, with 12 bases spanning the gap. Germline lookup yields CDR1 SQVTM and CDR2 ANQGSEA. The CDR3 here is CSGTVFDEQFF. The CDR3 DNA follows: TGCAGCGGGACAGTTTTCGATGAGCAGTTCTTC.

This sequence joins TRBV5-1 and TRBJ1-5; D ambiguous. V lost 0 bases and J 5 bases, leaving 12 bases between the germline ends. The CDR3 has 15 residues. CDR1 is SGHRS and CDR2 is YFSETQ in the germline V gene. In DNA, the CDR3 is TGCGCCAGCAGCTTGGGCGCGAACCCGTATCAGCCCCAGCATTTT. This encodes CASSLGANPYQPQHF.

The V call is TRBV4-1, the J call TRBJ2-7; D remains unclear. CDR3 length equals 13 residues. The germline V gene encodes CDR1 MGHRA and CDR2 YSYEKL. Trimming removed 1 base from V and 2 bases from J, with 6 bases in between. CDR3 DNA sequence: TGCGCCAGCAGCCAAGCCGGTCCCTACGAGCAGTACTTC. It yields the protein CASSQAGPYEQYF.

This clonotype appeared a single time. This chain links TRBV9 with TRBJ1-5; 12 nucleotides match TRBD1. V lost 7 bases to trimming and J lost 5 bases; unmatched junction nucleotides: 1. The CDR3 sequence is 13 residues long. From germline, CDR1 is SGDLS and CDR2 YYNGEE. Here the CDR3 reads CASGTGGHQPQHF. The CDR3, as DNA: TGTGCCAGCGGGACAGGGGGCCATCAGCCCCAGCATTTT.

This clonotype was counted a few times. The V gene is TRBV28, the J gene TRBJ2-5; the D is unclear. Trimming took off 2 bases at V and 5 bases at J, with 6 bases between the two ends. This CDR3 comprises 12 residues. CDR1 and CDR2 from the germline V gene are MDHEN and SYDVKM. CDR3 nucleotides: TGTGCCAGCAGTTTACAATGGGAGACCCAGTACTTC. Translating it yields CASSLQWETQYF. The full variable domain, rest sourced from reference TRBV28 and TRBJ2-5, is DVKVTQSSRYLVKRTGEKVFLECVQDMDHENMFWYRQDPGLGLRLIYFSYDVKMKEKGDIPEGYSVSREKKERFSLILESASTNQTSMYLCASSLQWETQYFGPGTRLLVL.

This clonotype was observed at least ten times. The J gene is TRBJ2-5, the V gene TRBV5-1; TRBD1 or TRBD2 may be the D gene (6 bases each). This CDR3 comprises 14 residues. V lost 4 bases and J 5 bases, leaving 15 bases between the germline ends. Germline V lookup: CDR1 SGHRS, CDR2 YFSETQ. In DNA form, the CDR3 reads TGCGCCAGCAGCCCCAGGGGCGGAGGGGAGACCCAGTACTTC. This encodes CASSPRGGGETQYF.